The clone carrying this T cell receptor beta chain came up a few times. The CDR3 runs to 15 residues. V was cut by 9 bases and J by 5 bases, with 19 bases left in between. Germline V gene sequence: CDR1 SNHLY, CDR2 FYNNEI. This sample was taken from a study of shared clonotypes between healthy human individuals. The protocol was immunoSEQ multiplex PCR, while the TCRdb copy is restricted to in-frame clones and leaves out a portion. The data contain some 2,100,000 clones, approximately 94% of them singletons. Terminally differentiated effector memory CD45RA+ cells were left out of the naive CD8 fraction, which was CD45RO-negative and positively selected for CCR7.

The rearrangement uses TRBV2 and TRBJ1-4; D uncertain. The TCR was taken from a man between 18 and 29 years old in good health. Some clones in this sample may be carry-over from other donors' samples. Sequencing input: naive CD8+ T cells from PBMCs. The CDR3 DNA reads as TGTGCCAGTACGCCACTACGGGGATCGAATGAAAAACTGTTTTTT. Translating it yields CASTPLRGSNEKLFF.